The clone carrying this T cell receptor (beta chain) has a count of ten or more. Its cognate antigen is unknown. The data were obtained in a study of neurological immune-mediated disorders. Time point here: longitudinal time-point 3. Preparation of the unsorted libraries drew on 2 million PBMCs stored at -80 C. Study results and limitations: HTLV-1-associated myelopathy had the most TCR clonal expansion, while multiple sclerosis had the least, a level that fell below healthy controls. CDR3 amino acid sequences found in expanded clones were never shared across subjects, suggesting private repertoires in all groups.

Synthesis of cDNA used 5'RACE (with 10-nucleotide random UMIs). TCRdb itself ran the 5' RACE reads through MiXCR, one entry per CDR3 protein. Here the sample spans about 50,000 distinct CDR3 sequences, roughly 8.8% being singletons. Germline CDR1 reads MNHNY; CDR2 reads SVGAGI (reference sequence). Trimming removed 2 bases from V and 1 base from J; junction bases left unmatched: 8. CDR3 length: 18 amino acids. Sequenced sample: PBMCs. The receptor was derived from a woman between 40 and 55 years old in good health. The chain links TRBV6-6 to TRBJ2-1, with 10 bases that match TRBD2. The CDR3 DNA is TGTGCCAGCAGTTACGTCCTAGCGGGGGAGGTGTCCTACAATGAGCAGTTCTTC. It yields the protein CASSYVLAGEVSYNEQFF.